This record concerns one T cell receptor beta chain sequence. Per the original data handling: Amplification with reference gene primers provided the estimates of nucleated cell counts. Assay used: immunoSEQ multiplex PCR; TCRdb lists only in-frame clones, some missing. That table furnishes V, J and clone size, whereas the DNA furnished D and trimming. The table records fewer than 120,000 clones, approximately 68% of them present only once. The junction had 3 bases not matched to a gene; V was cut back by 0 bases and J by 6 bases. The CDR3 is 14 amino acids. Germline V CDR1 and CDR2: SGDLS, YYNGEE. These data are taken from a study of blood T cell repertoires in COVID-19.

The chain couples TRBV9 to TRBJ1-3, with 7 nucleotides matching TRBD1. Sequencing used peripheral blood. This clonotype was sampled from a woman aged 55-70 years with acute or convalescent COVID-19. In DNA, the CDR3 is TGTGCCAGCAGCGTAGGACAGGGATCAAACACCATATATTTT. Its protein product is CASSVGQGSNTIYF.